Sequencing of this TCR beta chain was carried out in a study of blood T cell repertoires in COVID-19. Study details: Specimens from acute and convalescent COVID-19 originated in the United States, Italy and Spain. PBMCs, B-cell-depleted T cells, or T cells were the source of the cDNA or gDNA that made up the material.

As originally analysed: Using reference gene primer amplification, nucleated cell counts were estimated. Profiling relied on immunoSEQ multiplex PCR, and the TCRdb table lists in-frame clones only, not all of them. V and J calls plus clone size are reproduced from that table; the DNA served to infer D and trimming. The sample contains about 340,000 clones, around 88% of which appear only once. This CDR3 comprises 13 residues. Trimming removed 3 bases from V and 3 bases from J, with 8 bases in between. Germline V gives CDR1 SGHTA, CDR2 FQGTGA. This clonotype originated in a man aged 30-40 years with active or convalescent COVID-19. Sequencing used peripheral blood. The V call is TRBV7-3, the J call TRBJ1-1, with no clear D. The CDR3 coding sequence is TGTGCCAGCAGCTTTGGCGGTGACACTGAAGCTTTCTTT. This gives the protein CASSFGGDTEAFF.